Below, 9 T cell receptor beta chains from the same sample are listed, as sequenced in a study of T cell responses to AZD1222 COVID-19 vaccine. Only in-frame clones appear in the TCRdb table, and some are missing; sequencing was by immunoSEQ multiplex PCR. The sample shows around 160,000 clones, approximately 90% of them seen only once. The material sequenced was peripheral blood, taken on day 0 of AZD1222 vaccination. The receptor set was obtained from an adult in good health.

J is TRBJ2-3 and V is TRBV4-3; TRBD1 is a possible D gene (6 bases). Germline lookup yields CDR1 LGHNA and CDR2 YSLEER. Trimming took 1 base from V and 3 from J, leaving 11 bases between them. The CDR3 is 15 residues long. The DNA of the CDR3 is TGCGCCAGCAGCCAAGTTGGACAGCTTACAGATACGCAGTATTTT. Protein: CASSQVGQLTDTQYF.

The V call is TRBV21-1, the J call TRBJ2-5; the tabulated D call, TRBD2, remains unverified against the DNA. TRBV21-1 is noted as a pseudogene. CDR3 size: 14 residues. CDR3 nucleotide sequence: TGTGCCAGCTCCCAGGAGGCCCGGGATGAGACCCAGTACTTC. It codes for CASSQEARDETQYF.

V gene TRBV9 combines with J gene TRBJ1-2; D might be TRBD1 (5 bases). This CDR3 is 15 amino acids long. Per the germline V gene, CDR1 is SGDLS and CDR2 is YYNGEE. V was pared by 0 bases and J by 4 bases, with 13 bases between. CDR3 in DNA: TGTGCCAGCAGCGTAGATCAGGGAGGCGTCTATGGCTACACCTTC. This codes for CASSVDQGGVYGYTF.

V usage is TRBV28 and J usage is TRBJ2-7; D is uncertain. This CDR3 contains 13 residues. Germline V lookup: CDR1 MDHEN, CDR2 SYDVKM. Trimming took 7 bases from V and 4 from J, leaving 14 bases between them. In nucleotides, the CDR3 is TGTGCCAGCACCCCAAGGCTATCGTACGAGCAGTACTTC. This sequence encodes CASTPRLSYEQYF. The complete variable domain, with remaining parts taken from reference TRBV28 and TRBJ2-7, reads DVKVTQSSRYLVKRTGEKVFLECVQDMDHENMFWYRQDPGLGLRLIYFSYDVKMKEKGDIPEGYSVSREKKERFSLILESASTNQTSMYLCASTPRLSYEQYFGPGTRLTVT.

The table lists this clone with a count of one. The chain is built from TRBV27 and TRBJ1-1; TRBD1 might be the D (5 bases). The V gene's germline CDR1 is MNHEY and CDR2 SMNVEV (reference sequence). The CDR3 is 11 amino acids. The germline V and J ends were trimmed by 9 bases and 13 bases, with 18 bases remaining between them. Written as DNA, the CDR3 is TGTGCCAGTAGGACATTAGGAAATGATTTCTTT. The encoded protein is CASRTLGNDFF.

The CDR3 nucleotides are TGCGCCAGCAGCCCCTGCATTAGCACAGATACGCAGTATTTT. Amino acids: CASSPCISTDTQYF. The chain uses TRBV10-1 and TRBJ2-3; D is unresolved. Germline lookup yields CDR1 WNHNN and CDR2 SYGVQD (reference sequence). V lost 6 bases to trimming and J lost 0 bases, with 10 bases between them. The CDR3 consists of 14 residues.

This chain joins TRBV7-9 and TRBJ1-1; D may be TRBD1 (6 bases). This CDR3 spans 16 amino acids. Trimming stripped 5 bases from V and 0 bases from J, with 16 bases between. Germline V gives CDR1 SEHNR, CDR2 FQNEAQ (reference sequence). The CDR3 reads CASSPPRTALNTEAFF. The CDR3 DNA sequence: TGTGCCAGCAGCCCACCCCGGACAGCCTTGAACACTGAAGCTTTCTTT.

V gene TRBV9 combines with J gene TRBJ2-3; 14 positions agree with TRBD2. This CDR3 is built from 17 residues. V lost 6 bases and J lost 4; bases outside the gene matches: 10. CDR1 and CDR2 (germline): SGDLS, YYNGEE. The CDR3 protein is CASTDRGLAGASDTQYF. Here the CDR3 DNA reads TGTGCCAGCACCGACAGGGGACTAGCGGGAGCGTCAGATACGCAGTATTTT.

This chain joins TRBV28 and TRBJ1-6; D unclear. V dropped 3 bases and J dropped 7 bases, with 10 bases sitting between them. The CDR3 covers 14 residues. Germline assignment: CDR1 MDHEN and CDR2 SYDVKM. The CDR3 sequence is CASSFGGLNSPLHF. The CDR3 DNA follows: TGTGCCAGCAGTTTTGGAGGATTAAATTCACCCCTCCACTTT. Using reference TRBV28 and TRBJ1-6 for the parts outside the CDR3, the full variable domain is DVKVTQSSRYLVKRTGEKVFLECVQDMDHENMFWYRQDPGLGLRLIYFSYDVKMKEKGDIPEGYSVSREKKERFSLILESASTNQTSMYLCASSFGGLNSPLHFGNGTRLTVT.